The 21 T cell receptor beta chains in this list originate from one sample, sequenced in a study of CD8 T cells in ankylosing spondylitis. TCRdb re-derived calls from the 5' RACE reads in MiXCR, one entry per CDR3 protein. The table lists roughly 250,000 distinct CDR3 sequences, 10% to 13% of them singletons, with about 3% in the top ten. The material sequenced was blood, either unsorted or a sorted T cell fraction (not recorded which). These receptors were collected from a male donor with ankylosing spondylitis or in good health (not recorded which).

In this sample, this clonotype turned up many times. The genes are TRBV3-1 and TRBJ1-2; D is perhaps TRBD1 (6 bases). The CDR3 spans 14 residues. V shed 4 bases and J shed 3 bases, with 12 bases lying between them. Germline CDR1 LGHDT, CDR2 YNNKEL (reference sequence). CDR3 DNA sequence: TGTGCCAGCAGCCGGATGACAGGTTACTATGGCTACACCTTC. Encoded protein: CASSRMTGYYGYTF.

The V gene is TRBV20-1, the J gene TRBJ2-7; D possibly corresponds to TRBD2 (5 bases). CDR1 DFQATT and CDR2 SNEGSKA come from the germline V gene (reference sequence). There are 13 residues in the CDR3. V was trimmed by 5 bases and J by 3 bases, leaving 14 bases between them. CDR3 sequence (DNA): TGCAGTGCTCAGTCAGCGGACGGCTACGAGCAGTACTTC. Protein product: CSAQSADGYEQYF.

At least ten counts were recorded for this clonotype. The chain couples TRBV14 to TRBJ1-1; no clear D. CDR1 is SGHDN and CDR2 is FVKESK in the germline V gene. V was pared by 2 bases and J by 1 base, with 14 bases between. The CDR3 length is 16 residues. DNA for the CDR3: TGTGCCAGCAGCCAATTCGGAAATCTCGGGAACACTGAAGCTTTCTTT. Its protein product is CASSQFGNLGNTEAFF.

This clonotype was counted ten times or more. The chain couples TRBV12-3 or TRBV12-4 to TRBJ1-2; D is perhaps TRBD1 (5 bases). Trimming shortened V by 4 bases and J by 4 bases, and 10 bases separated the two germline ends. CDR3 length: 13 residues. CDR3 protein: CASSSPQGYGYTF. CDR3 DNA sequence: TGTGCCAGCAGTTCACCGCAGGGCTATGGCTACACCTTC.

This clonotype appeared many times. The J gene is TRBJ1-6, the V gene TRBV11-2, with D possibly TRBD1 on 6 matching bases. The V gene's germline CDR1 is SGHAT and CDR2 FQNNGV. Deletions cut 4 bases from V and 7 bases from J, with 20 bases between. This CDR3 spans 17 amino acids. CDR3 sequence: CASSSITGTPGNSPLHF. The CDR3 bases are TGTGCCAGCAGCTCCATTACCGGGACACCTGGGAATTCACCCCTCCACTTT.

This clonotype was picked up many times. The V gene is TRBV10-3, the J gene TRBJ2-7; D perhaps matches TRBD2 (6 bases). Germline V gives CDR1 ENHRY, CDR2 SYGVKD. The CDR3 runs to 15 residues. V was trimmed by 0 bases and J by 1 base, leaving 10 bases between them. The DNA of the CDR3 is TGTGCCATCAGTGAGTCGGTTAGCGGATCCTACGAGCAGTACTTC. This encodes CAISESVSGSYEQYF.

This clonotype was seen many times. The chain has TRBV5-1 and TRBJ1-1, with 7 bases fitting TRBD1. The CDR3 covers 13 residues. The V segment lost 4 bases and the J segment 4 bases; nucleotides outside the gene matches: 4. Germline V gene data show CDR1 as SGHRS and CDR2 as YFSETQ. CDR3 DNA sequence: TGCGCCAGCAGCCCACAGGGGAGCACTGAAGCTTTCTTT. It yields the protein CASSPQGSTEAFF.

This clonotype was counted many times. This rearrangement joins TRBV11-2 to TRBJ1-6; TRBD1 matches 7 bases. Per the germline V gene, CDR1 is SGHAT and CDR2 is FQNNGV. The V gene end was trimmed by 2 bases and the J gene end by 0 bases; junction bases not matched to a gene: 7. This CDR3 comprises 18 residues. CDR3 loop: CASSLQIGGSSYNSPLHF. The CDR3 nucleotides are TGTGCCAGCAGCTTACAAATAGGGGGCTCCTCCTATAATTCACCCCTCCACTTT.

This clonotype appeared many times. CDR3 nucleotides: TGTGCCAGCGCGTTTTCGGGACTACATTACAATGAGCAGTTCTTC. It is translated as CASAFSGLHYNEQFF. The V call is TRBV6-2 or TRBV6-3, the J call TRBJ2-1; 7 bases align to TRBD2. The germline CDR1 and CDR2 sequences are MNHEY and SVGEGT. The CDR3 extends over 15 amino acids. V trimming: 8 bases; J trimming: 4 bases; junction bases outside the gene matches: 11.

This clonotype was observed at least ten times. The chain combines TRBV7-9 with TRBJ1-4, with D hard to call. V was clipped by 5 bases and J by 2 bases, with 9 bases between them. Germline V gives CDR1 SEHNR, CDR2 FQNEAQ (reference sequence). The CDR3 loop spans 14 amino acids. CDR3 bases: TGTGCCAGCAGCGACCCTGGGACTAATGAAAAACTGTTTTTT. It is translated as CASSDPGTNEKLFF.

This clonotype was observed many times. This chain uses TRBV6-1 with TRBJ1-5, with no clear D. CDR3 length: 16 residues. CDR1 and CDR2 (germline): MNHNS, SASEGT. Trimming removed 5 bases from V and 3 bases from J, with 17 bases in between. The CDR3 DNA reads as TGTGCCAGCAGTCGACGGAAACTAGATGACAATCAGCCCCAGCATTTT. As protein: CASSRRKLDDNQPQHF.

The sample holds a few counts of this clonotype. The V and J genes are TRBV23-1 and TRBJ2-3, with D maybe TRBD1 (5 bases). TRBV23-1 is an ORF; its function is uncertain. The CDR3 is 17 amino acids. Trimming shortened V by 0 bases and J by 3 bases, and 16 bases separated the two germline ends. The CDR3 loop reads CASSQSAGRDGTDTQYF. CDR3 sequence (DNA): TGCGCCAGCAGTCAATCCGCCGGCAGGGATGGGACAGATACGCAGTATTTT.

This clonotype was counted ten times or more. The V gene is TRBV6-1, the J gene TRBJ2-5, with D perhaps matching TRBD2 (5 bases). CDR1 MNHNS and CDR2 SASEGT come from the germline V gene. The CDR3 spans 15 residues. V lost 1 base and J 0 bases, leaving 9 bases between the germline ends. The DNA of the CDR3 is TGTGCCAGCAGTGAAGGTGGGAGATACCAAGAGACCCAGTACTTC. It yields the protein CASSEGGRYQETQYF.

There are many counts of this clonotype. This sequence joins TRBV10-3 and TRBJ2-3, with 8 bases matching TRBD2. The CDR3 contains 15 residues. J was trimmed by 2 bases and V by 3 bases; bases with no gene match: 4. Germline CDR1 reads ENHRY; CDR2 reads SYGVKD. CDR3 residues: CAISDTSGPTDTQYF. CDR3 sequence (DNA): TGTGCCATCAGTGATACTAGCGGACCCACAGATACGCAGTATTTT.

This chain joins TRBV3-1 and TRBJ2-2, with D perhaps TRBD2 (6 bases). Looked up from germline, CDR1 is LGHDT and CDR2 is YNNKEL (reference sequence). V was pared by 6 bases and J by 8 bases, with 16 bases between. The CDR3 spans 14 residues. CDR3 in amino acids: CASRYRDSRGELFF. In DNA form, the CDR3 reads TGTGCCAGCAGATACCGGGACTCTCGAGGGGAGCTGTTTTTT. The entire variable domain, with the rest obtained from reference TRBV3-1 and TRBJ2-2, is as follows: DTAVSQTPKYLVTQMGNDKSIKCEQNLGHDTMYWYKQDSKKFLKIMFSYNNKELIINETVPNRFSPKSPDKAHLNLHINSLELGDSAVYFCASRYRDSRGELFFGEGSRLTVL.

At least ten counts were recorded for this clonotype. The rearrangement joins TRBV5-1 to TRBJ2-4; perhaps TRBD1 as D (5 bases). CDR1 is SGHRS and CDR2 is YFSETQ in the germline V gene. Trimming took off 7 bases at V and 7 bases at J, with 15 bases between the two ends. The CDR3 runs to 13 residues. The CDR3 region is CASSTGAGNIQYF. The CDR3 DNA follows: TGCGCCAGCTCCACTGGGGCAGGGAACATTCAGTACTTC.

This clonotype was seen a few times. V and J are TRBV29-1 and TRBJ1-2; D might be TRBD1 (6 bases). V was shortened by 5 bases and J by 4 bases, with 14 bases between the two germline ends. Germline CDR1 is SQVTM and CDR2 is ANQGSEA. The CDR3 sequence is 13 residues long. The CDR3 here is CSVLAGVAYGYTF. Here the CDR3 DNA reads TGCAGCGTTCTTGCAGGGGTCGCCTATGGCTACACCTTC.

This clonotype was counted ten times or more. The genes are TRBV7-2 and TRBJ2-7; D gene uncertain. CDR1 and CDR2 (germline): SGHTA, FQGNSA. V dropped 1 base and J dropped 4 bases, with 11 bases sitting between them. This CDR3 spans 14 amino acids. DNA for the CDR3: TGTGCCAGCAGCTTAGTCGGTCGGGTATACGAGCAGTACTTC. Protein sequence: CASSLVGRVYEQYF.

This clonotype was detected many times. The rearrangement joins TRBV14 to TRBJ1-2; TRBD1 might be the D (5 bases). The CDR3 is 14 residues long. V lost 4 bases and J 4 bases, leaving 13 bases between the germline ends. Germline V gives CDR1 SGHDN, CDR2 FVKESK. CDR3 sequence: CASSPQEGTYGYTF. CDR3 sequence (DNA): TGTGCCAGCAGCCCACAAGAGGGGACCTATGGCTACACCTTC.

Ten or more counts support this clonotype. The chain recombines TRBV20-1 with TRBJ2-7, with D hard to call. Germline CDR1 and CDR2: DFQATT and SNEGSKA (reference sequence). Trimming removed 0 bases at V and 6 bases at J, with 6 bases between. CDR3 size: 11 residues. The CDR3 DNA follows: TGCAGTGCTAGAGAGGGAAGCGAGCAGTACTTC. Protein product: CSAREGSEQYF.

The sample holds a few counts of this clonotype. J is TRBJ1-6 and V is TRBV11-3; maybe TRBD1 (5 bases). Trimming pared 2 bases from V and 10 bases from J, leaving 18 bases between. Per germline, CDR1 SGHNT and CDR2 YENEEA. The CDR3 extends over 16 amino acids. This chain's CDR3 is CASSLNGRGGISPLHF. For the CDR3, the DNA is TGTGCCAGCAGCTTAAATGGGCGTGGGGGAATCTCACCCCTCCACTTT.